This T cell receptor beta chain emerged from a study of T cell responses to AZD1222 COVID-19 vaccine. TCRdb keeps only in-frame clones here, not all; method: immunoSEQ multiplex PCR. The table has over 150,000 clones, 90% seen once. A word on this clone: Its antigen is unidentified.

CDR1 is MNHEY and CDR2 is SVGAGI in the germline V gene. V was trimmed by 4 bases and J by 4 bases, leaving 8 bases between them. The CDR3 length is 13 residues. General observations from the study: The study found Spike-specific TCR breadth and depth rose after two AZD1222 doses. Donors in the cohort were predominantly white British and more often female, and clonal diversity was possibly underestimated. Just a handful of AZD1222 recipients were seropositive at baseline.

The chain joins TRBV6-5 to TRBJ1-5, with D uncertain. The sequence derives from an adult in good health. This material consisted of peripheral blood, taken on day 0 of AZD1222 vaccination. CDR3 sequence: CASSFSGNQPQHF. The CDR3 DNA follows: TGTGCCAGCAGTTTTAGTGGAAATCAGCCCCAGCATTTT.